The entry below describes one T cell receptor beta chain. Its cognate antigen is unknown. The data were taken from a study of cytomegalovirus exposure and HLA in healthy donors. Study-level points and caveats: Most subjects' HLA-A and HLA-B alleles were reportedly predicted from TCR beta sequences.

Healthy people donating bone marrow made up the donors. The PCR used 60 Vbeta and 13 Jbeta primers. The protocol was immunoSEQ multiplex PCR, while the TCRdb copy is restricted to in-frame clones and leaves out a portion. The sample lists about 190,000 clones; over 70% were seen once. The CDR3 has 16 amino acids. Trimming cost V 4 bases and J 0 bases, with 14 bases left between them. In germline, CDR1 is SGDLS, CDR2 YYNGEE. This sequence originates from a man in his thirties or forties in good health and CMV-seronegative. The gene calls are TRBV9 and TRBJ2-1; D remains unclear. The specimen sequenced was PBMCs. CDR3 in DNA: TGTGCCAGCAGCCCTTTTTGGGCCAGCTCCTACAATGAGCAGTTCTTC. Amino acid sequence: CASSPFWASSYNEQFF.